What follows are 18 T cell receptor beta chains derived from one specimen sequenced in a study of T cells in Graves' hyperthyroidism and ophthalmopathy (dated by TCRdb to about 2019). Receptor amplification or capture employed multiplex PCR. Sequencing relied on an Illumina HiSeq 2000. The TCR beta CDR3 regions were amplified from the RNA transcripts. The TCR CDR3 was subjected to a first round of RT-PCR using the HTBI primer set and the Qiagen OneStep RT-PCR kit. TCRdb reran the public reads through fastp at Q25 and MiXCR, keeping productive beta chains. Duplicate CDR3 protein sequences are folded into a single record with the most common DNA and genes. For this sample there are over 400,000 distinct CDR3 sequences; roughly 14% appear just once. Of the sample, approximately 13% is held by the ten largest clones. Sequencing was done on a sample of blood. These TCRs come from a man in his late teens or twenties with Graves' ophthalmopathy.

The count of this clonotype is one. The V call is TRBV6-1, the J call TRBJ2-6; tentatively, D is TRBD1 (6 bases). CDR3 length: 19 residues. The V and J ends lost 10 bases and 0 bases respectively, with 25 bases between them. Per germline, CDR1 MNHNS and CDR2 SASEGT. CDR3 nucleotides: TGTGCCACCCAAGGGGGAGACTCTCGACTAAGCTCTGGGGCCAACGTCCTGACTTTC. This translates into CATQGGDSRLSSGANVLTF.

Many counts were recorded for this clonotype. The V and J genes are TRBV25-1 and TRBJ2-1, with D unclear. Trimming pared 4 bases from V and 4 bases from J, leaving 14 bases between. Germline-derived CDR1 and CDR2 are MGHDK and SYGVNS. The CDR3 consists of 15 residues. The CDR3 here is CASSGRGVLYNEQFF. As DNA, the CDR3 is TGTGCCAGCAGTGGCCGAGGCGTGTTATACAATGAGCAGTTCTTC.

This clonotype was recorded a few times. The CDR3 loop reads CSAPVRSRYEQYF. The CDR3 DNA reads TGCAGTGCTCCTGTTAGGAGCCGCTACGAGCAGTACTTC. The chain employs TRBV20-1 and TRBJ2-7, with D hard to call. CDR3 size: 13 residues. V lost 5 bases and J 3 bases, leaving 14 bases between the germline ends. Per germline, CDR1 DFQATT and CDR2 SNEGSKA (reference sequence).

In this sample, this clonotype turned up many times. The gene calls are TRBV5-1 and TRBJ2-7; D may be TRBD1 or TRBD2 (5 bases each). Trimming left V 6 bases short and J 2 bases short, with 9 bases between. CDR3 length equals 12 residues. Germline values: CDR1 SGHRS, CDR2 YFSETQ. In DNA, the CDR3 is TGCGCCAGCACGGGGCAGACCTACGAGCAGTACTTC. As protein: CASTGQTYEQYF.

The CDR3 DNA reads TGTGCCACCAGTGCGGCAGGGGGTAGGCCTTTACAAGAGACCCAGTACTTC. This translates into CATSAAGGRPLQETQYF. The rearrangement joins TRBV24-1 to TRBJ2-5; 7 nucleotides match TRBD1. Germline values: CDR1 KGHDR, CDR2 SFDVKD. This CDR3 spans 17 amino acids. The V gene end was trimmed by 5 bases and the J gene end by 2 bases; junction bases not matched to a gene: 13.

At least ten counts were recorded for this clonotype. The chain carries TRBV6-5 and TRBJ1-2; maybe TRBD1 (5 bases). Trimming took 2 bases from V and 4 from J, leaving 17 bases between them. The CDR3 covers 16 residues. CDR1 MNHEY and CDR2 SVGAGI come from the germline V gene. The CDR3 region has the DNA TGTGCCAGCAGTTACACCCCCCAAGGCAGGGTCTATGGCTACACCTTC. This encodes CASSYTPQGRVYGYTF.

This clonotype was seen ten or more times. The CDR3 here is CASKAGEYEQYF. The CDR3 DNA follows: TGCGCCAGCAAAGCGGGCGAATACGAGCAGTACTTC. The chain employs TRBV5-1 and TRBJ2-7; weak D call: TRBD2 (6 bases). Deletions cut 6 bases from V and 4 bases from J, with 11 bases between. Germline V gene lookup returns CDR1 SGHRS and CDR2 YFSETQ. This CDR3 has 12 residues.

This clonotype was detected many times. The chain links TRBV5-6 to TRBJ1-2; perhaps TRBD1 as D (5 bases). There are 15 residues in the CDR3. Germline loops: CDR1 SGHDT, CDR2 YYEEEE. V lost 3 bases and J lost 5, with 17 bases in between. The CDR3 spells CASSSGLLGRYGYTF. The DNA of the CDR3 is TGTGCCAGCAGCTCCGGTCTCTTGGGACGTTATGGCTACACCTTC.

The table lists this clonotype with many counts. The chain links TRBV11-2 to TRBJ2-3; D may be TRBD2 (5 bases). The CDR3 is made up of 16 amino acids. Germline V gives CDR1 SGHAT, CDR2 FQNNGV. V lost 1 base and J 0 bases, leaving 11 bases between the germline ends. CDR3 in amino acids: CASSLAASRSTDTQYF. The CDR3 bases are TGTGCCAGCAGCTTAGCGGCTAGCCGCAGCACAGATACGCAGTATTTT. The full variable domain, with the rest looked up from reference TRBV11-2 and TRBJ2-3, is EAGVAQSPRYKIIEKRQSVAFWCNPISGHATLYWYQQILGQGPKLLIQFQNNGVVDDSQLPKDRFSAERLKGVDSTLKIQPAKLEDSAVYLCASSLAASRSTDTQYFGPGTRLTVL.

Concerning this clonotype: This may arise from a read error, as a much more abundant clone is one base away. The chain combines TRBV6-1 with TRBJ1-3, with D hard to call. This CDR3 is 14 amino acids long. CDR1 and CDR2 (germline): MNHNS, SASEGT. V lost 5 bases, J lost 2 bases, and 10 bases lay in between. Here the CDR3 reads CASSLPSPGNTIYF. CDR3 coding DNA: TGTGCCAGCAGTCTGCCTTCTCCTGGAAACACCATATATTTT.

This clonotype has only a few counts. The chain employs TRBV2 and TRBJ2-3; TRBD2 matches at 14 bases. The trim removed 6 bases at V and 6 bases at J, leaving 5 bases unmatched. There are 15 residues in the CDR3. In germline, CDR1 is SNHLY, CDR2 FYNNEI. This CDR3 reads CASRRLAGGVDTQYF. The CDR3 region has the DNA TGTGCCAGCAGGAGACTAGCGGGGGGGGTTGATACGCAGTATTTT.

This chain links TRBV6-5 with TRBJ2-1, with TRBD2 matching over 11 bases. The CDR3 totals 18 residues. Germline V lookup: CDR1 MNHEY, CDR2 SVGAGI. Trimming took 2 bases from V and 4 from J; bases not matched to a gene: 10. CDR3 region: CASSYLSGRVRPYNEQFF. CDR3 bases: TGTGCCAGCAGTTACCTTAGCGGGAGGGTTCGGCCATACAATGAGCAGTTCTTC.

This clonotype was picked up many times. CDR3 region: CASRAGSGGYEQYF. CDR3 DNA: TGTGCCAGCAGAGCCGGAAGCGGGGGCTACGAGCAGTACTTC. The genes are TRBV13 and TRBJ2-7; 8 positions match TRBD2. With V trimmed by 6 bases and J by 3 bases, 7 bases remained unmatched. The germline V gene encodes CDR1 PRHDT and CDR2 FYEKMQ (reference sequence). The CDR3 is 14 residues long.

This clonotype came up many times. J is TRBJ1-4 and V is TRBV11-2; unclear D gene. The germline V and J ends were trimmed by 5 bases and 1 base, with 5 bases remaining between them. The CDR3 length is 13 residues. The germline gives CDR1 SGHAT, CDR2 FQNNGV. CDR3 residues: CASSLETNEKLFF. The CDR3 nucleotides are TGTGCCAGCAGCCTGGAAACTAATGAAAAACTGTTTTTT.

This clonotype was picked up many times. The genes are TRBV3-1 and TRBJ1-2; D is unresolved. CDR1 LGHDT and CDR2 YNNKEL come from the germline V gene (reference sequence). The CDR3 covers 15 residues. V lost 0 bases, J lost 4 bases, and 12 bases lay in between. CDR3 sequence: CASSQDLTESYGYTF. The DNA for the CDR3 is TGTGCCAGCAGCCAAGATCTTACGGAAAGCTATGGCTACACCTTC.

A remark on this clonotype: A much larger clone differs from this one at a single base, so this may be a read error. Lacking the conserved final phenylalanine or tryptophan, this CDR3 likely reflects a read error. The chain combines TRBV24-1 with TRBJ2-7, with D perhaps matching TRBD1 (6 bases). The CDR3 length is 13 residues. Germline assignment: CDR1 KGHDR and CDR2 SFDVKD. Deletions cut 1 base from V and 3 bases from J, with 6 bases between. The CDR3 spells CATSDLGGYEQYL. The DNA for the CDR3 is TGTGCCACCAGTGATTTAGGGGGCTACGAGCAGTACTTG.

This clonotype has at least ten counts. J is TRBJ2-2 and V is TRBV7-2; D perhaps matches TRBD2 (5 bases). Deletions cut 3 bases from V and 6 bases from J, with 11 bases between. Germline V CDR1 and CDR2: SGHTA, FQGNSA. This CDR3 spans 14 amino acids. Here the CDR3 DNA reads TGTGCCAGCAGCTTGGCCACTAGGGCCGGGGAGCTGTTTTTT. It codes for CASSLATRAGELFF.

This chain joins TRBV25-1 and TRBJ1-4; the D gene is possibly TRBD1 (6 bases). V was trimmed by 1 base and J by 0 bases, leaving 12 bases between them. CDR3 length: 17 amino acids. Germline V gene sequence: CDR1 MGHDK, CDR2 SYGVNS. The CDR3 DNA is TGTGCCAGCAGTGAATGGACAGCCGAAGCAACTAATGAAAAACTGTTTTTT. Translated, it gives CASSEWTAEATNEKLFF.